These T cell receptor beta chains were read from a single sample in a study of cytomegalovirus exposure and HLA in healthy donors. The data were produced by immunoSEQ multiplex PCR, yet TCRdb's version contains in-frame clones alone and is incomplete. The sample includes tens of thousands of clones, roughly four fifths seen only once; the top ten take around 1.4%. Sequences were obtained from PBMCs. The receptors were sampled from a man aged 25 to 40 in good health and CMV-seronegative. Both conserved end residues are part of each CDR3. A D gene is named only where the DNA matches it firmly. Clone size appears in some rows only: once, few, many, or a class for an expanded clone.

v_call	j_call	clone_size	d_call	cdr3_nt	cdr3_aa
TRBV29-1	TRBJ1-1	NA	TRBD1	TGCAGCGCCCGGGTCCAGGGGGCCAACACTGAAGCTTTCTTT	CSARVQGANTEAFF
TRBV2	TRBJ1-2	once	NA	TGTGCCAGCCATCGTACAGGTTACGGCTACACCTTC	CASHRTGYGYTF
TRBV15	TRBJ1-4	NA	NA	TGTGCCACCAGCAGAGGCCCGGGAAAACTGTTTTTT	CATSRGPGKLFF
TRBV5-1	TRBJ2-5	NA	NA	TGCGCCAGCAGCTCGGGACACTCGTTTATGGAGACCCAGTACTTC	CASSSGHSFMETQYF
TRBV11-2	TRBJ2-1	NA	TRBD2	TGTGCCAGCAGCTTTACTAGCGGGGGGAATAATGAGCAGTTCTTC	CASSFTSGGNNEQFF
TRBV15	TRBJ2-7	NA	TRBD2	TGTGCCACCAGCAGTACACTTCCAACTAGCGGGGGGAGCTCCTACGAGCAGTACTTC	CATSSTLPTSGGSSYEQYF
TRBV27	TRBJ2-5	NA	NA	TGTGCCAGCAGTCAGGGGCCCACAATTGAGACCCAGTACTTC	CASSQGPTIETQYF
TRBV4-1	TRBJ2-7	NA	TRBD2	TGCGCCAGCAGCCCGCTTGAGACTAGCGGGAGTACCTACGAGCAGTACTTC	CASSPLETSGSTYEQYF
TRBV5-8	TRBJ1-4	NA	NA	TGTGCCAGCAGCCCACTTGGGGGCGATGAAAAACTGTTTTTT	CASSPLGGDEKLFF
TRBV28	TRBJ1-2	NA	TRBD1	TGTGCCAGCAGCCCACCTCGAACAAGGGGGCGAGGGAACTATGGCTACACCTTC	CASSPPRTRGRGNYGYTF
TRBV4-3	TRBJ2-1	few	TRBD2	TGCGCCAGCAGCCAAGACAGCGGGGGATCCTACAATGAGCAGTTCTTC	CASSQDSGGSYNEQFF
TRBV5-1	TRBJ1-1	NA	NA	TGCGCCAGCAGCTTGAGTAGTGACGGGGGGAACACTGAAGCTTTCTTT	CASSLSSDGGNTEAFF
TRBV7-2	TRBJ2-7	NA	NA	TGTGCCAGCAGCCGAAGCCAGGGTACAGTCTACGAGCAGTACTTC	CASSRSQGTVYEQYF
TRBV7-2	TRBJ2-5	NA	NA	TGTGCCAGCAGCTTAGCGGCGGGTCAAGAGACCCAGTACTTC	CASSLAAGQETQYF
TRBV6-5	TRBJ1-1	NA	NA	TGTGCCAGCAACAACCAGGGCATGAACACTGAAGCTTTCTTT	CASNNQGMNTEAFF
TRBV7-8	TRBJ2-2	NA	NA	TGTGCCAGCAGCACAACCGACAGGGCGCGGGGTGGGGAGCTGTTTTTT	CASSTTDRARGGELFF
TRBV6-1	TRBJ2-7	few	TRBD2	TGTGCCAGCAGTGAACAGGTAGCGGGGGCCTACGAGCAGTACTTC	CASSEQVAGAYEQYF
TRBV18	TRBJ2-1	NA	NA	TGTGCCAGCTCACCAAGGACAGACTACAATGAGCAGTTCTTC	CASSPRTDYNEQFF
TRBV7-9	TRBJ2-3	NA	NA	TGTGCCAGCAGCTCTATGTCACGCACAGATACGCAGTATTTT	CASSSMSRTDTQYF
TRBV2	TRBJ1-2	once	NA	TGTGCCAGCAGAGACGGGATCCGTAACTATGGCTACACCTTC	CASRDGIRNYGYTF
TRBV5-1	TRBJ2-1	NA	NA	TGCGCCAGCAGCTTGATAGCGGCCAGCTCCTACAATGAGCAGTTCTTC	CASSLIAASSYNEQFF
TRBV10-1	TRBJ1-3	NA	NA	TGCGCCAGCAGGACCCCGGATCCCTCGGACAAAAACTCTGGAAACACCATATATTTT	CASRTPDPSDKNSGNTIYF
TRBV5-1	TRBJ1-1	NA	TRBD1	TGCGCCAGCAGCTTGTTGGGTGTTCTCGGGACAGGGGTGGACACTGAAGCTTTCTTT	CASSLLGVLGTGVDTEAFF
TRBV19	TRBJ2-4	NA	NA	TGTGCCAGTAGCCCCCGGGTGGGCGGGACGGCCAAAAACATTCAGTACTTC	CASSPRVGGTAKNIQYF
TRBV7-2	TRBJ2-7	few	TRBD2	TGTGCCAGCAGCTTAGATCGAATAGGGCGGGGGGCCTACGAGCAGTACTTC	CASSLDRIGRGAYEQYF
TRBV11-3	TRBJ1-5	NA	NA	TGTGCCAGCAGCTGGGTAGGGGGGCCCCAGCATTTT	CASSWVGGPQHF
TRBV4-3	TRBJ2-1	NA	TRBD2	TGCGCCAGCAGCACAGCGGGGCCCCGAGGGAATGAGCAGTTCTTC	CASSTAGPRGNEQFF
TRBV5-8	TRBJ1-5	NA	NA	TGTGCCAGCAGCTCCTTTCCGGCGAGGGGCAATCAGCCCCAGCATTTT	CASSSFPARGNQPQHF
TRBV10-3	TRBJ1-5	once	NA	TGTGCCATCAGGGATGGACAGACGGGGCAGCCCCAGCATTTT	CAIRDGQTGQPQHF
TRBV30	TRBJ1-1	NA	NA	TGTGCCTGGAGCATAGGGGGAGCGGCGATTGAAGCTTTCTTT	CAWSIGGAAIEAFF
TRBV2	TRBJ1-1	NA	TRBD1	TGTGCCAGCACGTGGACAGGGGTGAACACTGAAGCTTTCTTT	CASTWTGVNTEAFF
TRBV6-6	TRBJ1-2	NA	NA	TGTGCCAGCAGTTATCGATCAGGGAGGGGGTATGGCTACACCTTC	CASSYRSGRGYGYTF
TRBV19	TRBJ2-3	NA	NA	TGTGCCACCTCTCAAGCGGAGTCCTTCGGGAATACGCAGTATTTT	CATSQAESFGNTQYF
TRBV28	TRBJ2-7	NA	NA	TGTGCCAGCAGTTCTAATTGGGAGCAGTACTTC	CASSSNWEQYF
TRBV5-1	TRBJ2-2	NA	TRBD1	TGCGCCAGCAGCTTAGGACAGGGGAACACCGGGGAGCTGTTTTTT	CASSLGQGNTGELFF
TRBV27	TRBJ1-2	NA	TRBD1	TGTGCCAGCAGGTCGTACGGACAGGGTAACAACTATGGCTACACCTTC	CASRSYGQGNNYGYTF
TRBV7-7	TRBJ2-5	NA	NA	TGTGCTAGCAGCCGATCGGGGGGCCTAGAGACCCAGTACTTC	CASSRSGGLETQYF
TRBV30	TRBJ2-1	NA	TRBD1	TGTGCCTGGAGAGGACAGGGGGCTAGTGAGCAGTTCTTC	CAWRGQGASEQFF
TRBV21-1	TRBJ2-5	NA	NA	TGTGCCAGCAGCAAAACACTAGCGGGGTCTCAAGAGACCCAGTACTTC	CASSKTLAGSQETQYF
TRBV5-8	TRBJ1-3	NA	NA	TGTGCCAGCAAAGCCATCTCTGGAAACACCATATATTTT	CASKAISGNTIYF
TRBV25-1	TRBJ2-7	NA	TRBD2	TGTGCCAGCAGTGACGTGGCTAGCGGGAGTTACGAGCAGTACTTC	CASSDVASGSYEQYF
TRBV4-1	TRBJ2-5	NA	NA	TGCGCCAGCAGCCTTACTAGGGATGAGACCCAGTACTTC	CASSLTRDETQYF
TRBV13	TRBJ2-7	NA	TRBD1	TGTGCCAGCAGCTCTGGGACAGGGGCGTACGAGCAGTACTTC	CASSSGTGAYEQYF
TRBV7-2	TRBJ1-2	NA	NA	TGTGCCAGCAGCTTGTCCAGGAATTATGGCTACACCTTC	CASSLSRNYGYTF
TRBV7-6	TRBJ2-5	NA	NA	TGTGCCAGCAGCCCCGTGGGGGGCCAAGAGACCCAGTACTTC	CASSPVGGQETQYF
TRBV2	TRBJ2-2	NA	NA	TGTGCCAGCAGAGAACTAGCCGGGGAGCTGTTTTTT	CASRELAGELFF